The clone carrying this T cell receptor (beta chain) was seen many times. No antigen is known for it. Unique molecular identifiers were in the cDNA, with template-switch universal primer binding. MiXCR, run by TCRdb on the 5' RACE reads, gives a single entry per CDR3 protein. The sample has hundreds of thousands of distinct CDR3 sequences, 9.5% seen once. CDR3 length: 15 amino acids. V was clipped by 7 bases and J by 6 bases, with 20 bases between them. Germline CDR1 reads SGHRS; CDR2 reads YFSETQ. Donors were all healthy Caucasians. The data originate from a study of identical twins. Whole-study results and caveats: High-abundance cord blood beta clonotypes had fewer insertions; memory repertoires showed none.

This same sample was also taken into another study, of yellow fever vaccine responses in identical twins.

V gene TRBV5-1 combines with J gene TRBJ2-1, with D uncertain. This clonotype was obtained from a young woman in good health. The source material was CD8+ T cells sorted from blood. CDR3 residues: CASFVLDKSFNEQFF. CDR3 nucleotide sequence: TGCGCCAGCTTCGTCCTAGACAAAAGCTTCAATGAGCAGTTCTTC.